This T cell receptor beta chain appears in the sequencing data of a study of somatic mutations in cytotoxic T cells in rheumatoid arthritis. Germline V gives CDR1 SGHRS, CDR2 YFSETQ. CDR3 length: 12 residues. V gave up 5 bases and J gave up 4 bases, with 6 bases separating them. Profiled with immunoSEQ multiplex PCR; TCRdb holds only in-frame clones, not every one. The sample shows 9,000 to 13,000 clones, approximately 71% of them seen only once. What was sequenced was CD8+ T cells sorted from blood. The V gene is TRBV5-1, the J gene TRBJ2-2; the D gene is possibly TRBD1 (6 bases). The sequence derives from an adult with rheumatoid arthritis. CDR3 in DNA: TGCGCCAGCAGGGACAGCACCGGGGAGCTGTTTTTT. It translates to CASRDSTGELFF.